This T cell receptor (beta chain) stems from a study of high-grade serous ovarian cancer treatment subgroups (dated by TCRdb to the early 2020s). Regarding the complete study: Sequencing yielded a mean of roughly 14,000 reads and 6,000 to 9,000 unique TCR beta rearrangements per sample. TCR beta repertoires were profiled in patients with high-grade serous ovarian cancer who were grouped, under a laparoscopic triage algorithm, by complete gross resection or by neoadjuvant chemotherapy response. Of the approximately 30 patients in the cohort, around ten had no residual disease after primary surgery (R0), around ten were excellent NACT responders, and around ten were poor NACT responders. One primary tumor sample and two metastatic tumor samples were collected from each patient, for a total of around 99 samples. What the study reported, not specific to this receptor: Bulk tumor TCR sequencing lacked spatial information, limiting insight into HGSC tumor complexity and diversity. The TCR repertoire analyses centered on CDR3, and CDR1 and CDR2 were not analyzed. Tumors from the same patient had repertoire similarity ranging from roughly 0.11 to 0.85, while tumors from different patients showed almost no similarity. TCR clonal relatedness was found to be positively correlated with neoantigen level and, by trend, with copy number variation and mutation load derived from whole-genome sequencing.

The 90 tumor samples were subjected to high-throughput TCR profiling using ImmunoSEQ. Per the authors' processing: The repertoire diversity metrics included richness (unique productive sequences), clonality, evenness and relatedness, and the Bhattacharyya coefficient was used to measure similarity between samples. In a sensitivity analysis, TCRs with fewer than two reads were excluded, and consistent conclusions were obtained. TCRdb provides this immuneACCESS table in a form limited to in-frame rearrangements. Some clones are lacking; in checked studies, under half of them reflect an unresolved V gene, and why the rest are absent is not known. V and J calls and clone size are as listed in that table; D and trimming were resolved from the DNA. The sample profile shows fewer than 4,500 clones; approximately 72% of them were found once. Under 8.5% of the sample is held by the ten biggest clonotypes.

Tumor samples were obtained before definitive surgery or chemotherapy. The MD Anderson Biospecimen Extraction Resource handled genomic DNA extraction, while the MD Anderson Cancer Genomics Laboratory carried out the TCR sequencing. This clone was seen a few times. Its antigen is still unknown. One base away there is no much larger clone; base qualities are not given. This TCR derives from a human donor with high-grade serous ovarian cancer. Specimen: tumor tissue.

The CDR3 loop reads CASSLDVGNTDTQYF. The nucleotide sequence reads as follows: TGTGCCAGCAGCTTAGATGTAGGGAACACAGATACGCAGTATTTT. The rearranged segments are TRBV11-2 and TRBJ2-3; no D segment can be confidently identified. Inclusive of the bounding cysteine and phenylalanine, the CDR3 is 15 residues long. The retained sequence is limited to the CDR3, 45 bases, with the frame set at the first base. CDR1 SGHAT and CDR2 FQNNGV are derived from the germline V gene. Trimming at the junction amounts to 0 bases on V and 2 bases on J, and the germline ends lie 9 bases apart.